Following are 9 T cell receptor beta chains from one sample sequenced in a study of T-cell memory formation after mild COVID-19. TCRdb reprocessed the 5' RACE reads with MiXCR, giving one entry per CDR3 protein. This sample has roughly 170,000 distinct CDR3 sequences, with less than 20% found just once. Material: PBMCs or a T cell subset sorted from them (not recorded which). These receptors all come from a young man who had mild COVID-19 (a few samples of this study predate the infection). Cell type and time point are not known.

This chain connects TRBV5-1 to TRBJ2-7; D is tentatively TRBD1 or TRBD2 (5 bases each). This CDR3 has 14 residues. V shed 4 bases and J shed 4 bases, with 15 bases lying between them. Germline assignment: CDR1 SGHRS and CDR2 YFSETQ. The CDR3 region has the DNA TGCGCCAGCAGCAGGGCCGGGACGGAATACGAGCAGTACTTC. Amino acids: CASSRAGTEYEQYF.

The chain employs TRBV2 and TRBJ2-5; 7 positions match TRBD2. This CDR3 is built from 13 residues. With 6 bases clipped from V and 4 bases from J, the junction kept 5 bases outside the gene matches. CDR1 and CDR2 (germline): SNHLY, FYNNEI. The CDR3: CASSGPSGETQYF. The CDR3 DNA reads TGTGCCAGCAGCGGCCCTAGCGGAGAGACCCAGTACTTC.

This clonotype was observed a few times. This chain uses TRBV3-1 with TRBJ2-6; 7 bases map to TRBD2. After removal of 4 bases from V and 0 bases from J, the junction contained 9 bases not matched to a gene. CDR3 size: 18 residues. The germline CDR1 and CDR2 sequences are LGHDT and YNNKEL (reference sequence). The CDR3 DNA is TGTGCCAGCAGCCCCCGTATAGGCGGGGGCTCTGGGGCCAACGTCCTGACTTTC. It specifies CASSPRIGGGSGANVLTF.

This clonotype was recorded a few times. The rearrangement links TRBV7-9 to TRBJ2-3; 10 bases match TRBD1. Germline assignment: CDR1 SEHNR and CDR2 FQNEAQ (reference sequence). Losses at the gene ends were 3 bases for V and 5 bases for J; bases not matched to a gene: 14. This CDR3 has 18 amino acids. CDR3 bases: TGTGCCAGCAGCTTCCTACTTACGACAGGGGGCGTTGAAGATACGCAGTATTTT. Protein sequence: CASSFLLTTGGVEDTQYF.

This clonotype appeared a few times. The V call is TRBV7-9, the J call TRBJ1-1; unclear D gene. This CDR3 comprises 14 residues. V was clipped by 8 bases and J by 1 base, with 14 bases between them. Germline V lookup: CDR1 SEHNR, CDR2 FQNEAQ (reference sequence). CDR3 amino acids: CASAAPPGNTEAFF. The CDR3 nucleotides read TGTGCCAGCGCCGCCCCCCCAGGGAACACTGAAGCTTTCTTT.

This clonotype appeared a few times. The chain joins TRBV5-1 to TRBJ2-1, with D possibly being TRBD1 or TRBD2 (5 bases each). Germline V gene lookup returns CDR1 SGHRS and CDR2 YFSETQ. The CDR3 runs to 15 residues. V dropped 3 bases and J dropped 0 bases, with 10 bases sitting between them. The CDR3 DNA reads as TGCGCCAGCAGCTGGGACCCGAGCTCCTACAATGAGCAGTTCTTC. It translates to CASSWDPSSYNEQFF.

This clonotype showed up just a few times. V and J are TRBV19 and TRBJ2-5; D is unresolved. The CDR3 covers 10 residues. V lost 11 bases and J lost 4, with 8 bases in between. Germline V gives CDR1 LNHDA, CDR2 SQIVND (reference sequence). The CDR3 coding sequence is TGTGCCCGTCTGGGAGAGACCCAGTACTTC. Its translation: CARLGETQYF.

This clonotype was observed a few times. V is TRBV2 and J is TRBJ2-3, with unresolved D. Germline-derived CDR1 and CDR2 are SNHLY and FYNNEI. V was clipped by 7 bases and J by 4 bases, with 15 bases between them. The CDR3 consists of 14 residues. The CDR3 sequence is CASTRALGADTQYF. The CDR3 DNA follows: TGTGCCAGCACCCGGGCCCTTGGGGCAGATACGCAGTATTTT. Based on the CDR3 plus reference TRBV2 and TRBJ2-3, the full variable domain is EPEVTQTPSHQVTQMGQEVILRCVPISNHLYFYWYRQILGQKVEFLVSFYNNEISEKSEIFDDQFSVERPDGSNFTLKIRSTKLEDSAMYFCASTRALGADTQYFGPGTRLTVL.

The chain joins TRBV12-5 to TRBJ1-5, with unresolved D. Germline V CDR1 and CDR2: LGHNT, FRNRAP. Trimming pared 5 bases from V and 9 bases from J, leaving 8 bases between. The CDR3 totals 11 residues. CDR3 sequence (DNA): TGTGCTAGTGGTATTGTATGGCCCCAGCATTTT. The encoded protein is CASGIVWPQHF.